This T cell receptor beta chain was captured by sequencing in a study of cytomegalovirus exposure and HLA in healthy donors. PCR involved 60 Vbeta and 13 Jbeta primers. Libraries were prepared by immunoSEQ multiplex PCR; TCRdb keeps only in-frame clonotypes and omits some of them. This sample has some 130,000 clones, with 80% found just once. Trimming removed 5 bases from V and 3 bases from J, with 15 bases in between. Germline CDR1 and CDR2: SEHNR and FQNEAQ (reference sequence). The CDR3 has 15 amino acids. This receptor was taken from a man younger than 45 in good health and CMV-seronegative. Sequenced: PBMCs. The rearrangement uses TRBV7-9 and TRBJ2-3, with D maybe TRBD2 (5 bases). The DNA for the CDR3 is TGTGCCAGCAGCGGGTCGCGTGGGGAGACAGATACGCAGTATTTT. Translated: CASSGSRGETDTQYF.